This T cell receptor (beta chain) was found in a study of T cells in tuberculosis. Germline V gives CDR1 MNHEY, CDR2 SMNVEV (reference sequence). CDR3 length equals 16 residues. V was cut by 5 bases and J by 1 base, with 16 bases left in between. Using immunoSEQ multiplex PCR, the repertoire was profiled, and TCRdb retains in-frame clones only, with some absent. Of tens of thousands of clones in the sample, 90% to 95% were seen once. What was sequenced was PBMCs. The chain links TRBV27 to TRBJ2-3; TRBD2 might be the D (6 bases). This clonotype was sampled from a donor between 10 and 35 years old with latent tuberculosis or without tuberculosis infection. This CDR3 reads CASSGRGSLGTDTQYF. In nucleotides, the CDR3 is TGTGCCAGCAGTGGACGGGGGTCTCTGGGCACAGATACGCAGTATTTT.